Following are 8 T cell receptor beta chains from one sample sequenced in a study of tumor and adjacent non-tumor tissue in lung cancer. No cell sorting was done before RNA was extracted from the tissue. This non-tumor lung sample came from over 3 cm beyond the tumor edge. The library came from three nested PCR rounds adapted from ARM-PCR protocols. In TCRdb, the multiplex PCR reads were re-called with MiXCR into one record per CDR3 protein. The sample holds about 98,000 distinct CDR3 sequences; 75% to 85% are singletons and the top ten take 30%. Input material: distant non-tumor lung tissue. These receptors all come from a man between 60 and 75 years old with small cell lung cancer.

This clonotype appeared a few times. Lacking the conserved final phenylalanine or tryptophan, this CDR3 likely reflects a read error. Because the CDR3's place on the DNA is in doubt, the DNA is left out and the CDR3 is given as listed by TCRdb. The genes are TRBV5-1 and TRBJ1-1. Per the germline V gene, CDR1 is SGHRS and CDR2 is YFSETQ. The CDR3 is 15 residues long, ends included. The CDR3 is CASSPEEALNTEAFL.

This clonotype was observed many times. Here the CDR3 DNA reads TGTGCCAGCAGCGACGGACAGGGGTCCTTACAGGACATCTACGAGCAGTACGTC. Protein sequence: CASSDGQGSLQDIYEQYV. The V and J genes are TRBV21-1 and TRBJ2-7; the table's D call, TRBD1, was not checked against the DNA. TRBV21-1 is termed a pseudogene. The CDR3 is 18 residues long.

J is TRBJ2-7 and V is TRBV4-1, with no clear D. CDR1 and CDR2 (germline): MGHRA, YSYEKL. The CDR3 sequence is 13 residues long. CDR3 region: CANSQDRAQQQYV. For the CDR3, the DNA is TGCGCCAACAGCCAGGATAGGGCACAGCAGCAGTACGTC.

Turning to this clonotype: This may arise from a read error, as a much more abundant clone is one base away. This rearrangement joins TRBV5-1 to TRBJ2-1, with D maybe TRBD1 (7 bases). The CDR3 is 15 residues long. The ends were cut back, 3 bases at V and 5 bases at J, with 15 bases in the middle. Germline loops: CDR1 SGHRS, CDR2 YFSETQ. CDR3 amino acids: CASSWGGGTDNEQFF. As DNA, the CDR3 is TGCGCCAGCAGCTGGGGAGGCGGGACAGACAATGAGCAGTTCTTC.

As concerns this clonotype: A much larger clone sits a single nucleotide away, making a read error possible. J is TRBJ2-2 and V is TRBV6-5, with 9 bases lining up with TRBD1. The CDR3 extends over 15 amino acids. Germline V gene lookup returns CDR1 MNHEY and CDR2 SVGAGI. The CDR3 protein is CVSRDREYHTGELFF. DNA of the CDR3: TGTGTCAGCAGGGACAGGGAATACCACACCGGGGAGCTGTTTTTT.

The chain links TRBV6-5 to TRBJ2-5; the D gene is possibly TRBD2 (5 bases). Germline CDR1 and CDR2: MNHEY and SVGAGI. The ends were cut back, 8 bases at V and 5 bases at J, with 15 bases in the middle. This CDR3 contains 13 residues. The CDR3 sequence is CASAHGGGETQYF. The CDR3 nucleotides read TGTGCCAGCGCCCACGGAGGTGGGGAGACCCAGTACTTC.

Note on this clonotype: One junction end disagrees with the germline gene, perhaps due to a read error. V is TRBV5-4 and J is TRBJ2-2, with D possibly being TRBD2 (5 bases). Germline CDR1 reads SGHNT; CDR2 reads YYREEE (reference sequence). The CDR3 is made up of 15 amino acids. CDR3 loop: CASSSRLRNTGKLFF. The CDR3 nucleotides are TGTGCCAGCAGCTCCAGACTAAGGAACACCGGGAAGCTGTTTTTT.

CDR3 protein: CSANVFRREASYEQYF. For the CDR3, the DNA is TGCAGTGCTAATGTTTTCAGGCGGGAGGCCTCCTACGAGCAGTACTTC. The V and J genes are TRBV20-1 and TRBJ2-7; 8 bases align to TRBD2. This CDR3 has 16 amino acids. J lost 0 bases, V lost 4 bases, and 11 bases had no gene match. Germline assignment: CDR1 DFQATT and CDR2 SNEGSKA (reference sequence).